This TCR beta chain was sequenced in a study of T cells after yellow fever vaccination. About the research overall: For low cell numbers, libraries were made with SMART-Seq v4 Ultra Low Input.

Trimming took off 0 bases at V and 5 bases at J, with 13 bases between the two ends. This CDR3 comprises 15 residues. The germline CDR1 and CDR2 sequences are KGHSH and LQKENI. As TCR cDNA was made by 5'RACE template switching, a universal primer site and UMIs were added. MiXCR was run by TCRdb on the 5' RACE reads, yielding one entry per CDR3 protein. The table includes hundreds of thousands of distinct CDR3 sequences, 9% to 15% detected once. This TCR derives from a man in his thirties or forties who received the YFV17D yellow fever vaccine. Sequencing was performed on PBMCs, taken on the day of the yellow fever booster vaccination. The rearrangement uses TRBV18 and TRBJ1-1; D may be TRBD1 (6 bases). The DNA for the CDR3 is TGTGCCAGCTCACCACCGGGGGGCGGCTGGACTGAAGCTTTCTTT. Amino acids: CASSPPGGGWTEAFF. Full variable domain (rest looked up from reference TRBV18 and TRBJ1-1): NAGVMQNPRHLVRRRGQEARLRCSPMKGHSHVYWYRQLPEEGLKFMVYLQKENIIDESGMPKERFSAEFPKEGPSILRIQQVVRGDSAAYFCASSPPGGGWTEAFFGQGTRLTVV.